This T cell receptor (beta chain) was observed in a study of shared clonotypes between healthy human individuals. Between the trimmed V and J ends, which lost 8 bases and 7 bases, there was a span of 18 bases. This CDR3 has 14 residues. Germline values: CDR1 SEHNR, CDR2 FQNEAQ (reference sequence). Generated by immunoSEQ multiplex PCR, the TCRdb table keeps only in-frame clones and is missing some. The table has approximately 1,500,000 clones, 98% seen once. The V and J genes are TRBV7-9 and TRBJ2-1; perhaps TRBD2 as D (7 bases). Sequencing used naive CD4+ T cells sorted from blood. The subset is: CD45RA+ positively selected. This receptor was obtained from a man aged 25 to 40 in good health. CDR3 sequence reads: CASGQTSYHNEQFF. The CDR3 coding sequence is TGTGCCAGCGGACAGACTAGCTACCATAATGAGCAGTTCTTC.